Here is one T cell receptor beta chain with its context. In germline, CDR1 is SGDLS, CDR2 YYNGEE. This CDR3 comprises 15 residues. V was cut by 0 bases and J by 0 bases, with 10 bases left in between. When the RNA was reverse transcribed, random hexamers were used with an input of about 0.45 to 1 ug. TCRdb redid the calling of the immunoSEQ multiplex PCR reads with MiXCR, one entry per CDR3 protein. This sample has fewer than 150,000 distinct CDR3 sequences, with around 94% found just once. This entry comes from a study of CD8 T cells in Susac syndrome. Sequencing input: CD8+ T cells from PBMCs. This chain joins TRBV9 and TRBJ2-7; D gene unclear. The sequence was obtained from a human donor in good health. The CDR3 loop is CASSVGAAPSYEQYF. The CDR3 DNA reads as TGTGCCAGCAGCGTAGGGGCAGCCCCCTCCTACGAGCAGTACTTC. The entire variable domain, with the rest obtained from reference TRBV9 and TRBJ2-7, is as follows: DSGVTQTPKHLITATGQRVTLRCSPRSGDLSVYWYQQSLDQGLQFLIQYYNGEERAKGNILERFSAQQFPDLHSELNLSSLELGDSALYFCASSVGAAPSYEQYFGPGTRLTVT.